The 15 T cell receptor beta chains below were found in one sample sequenced in a study of CD8+CD57+ T cells in acquired aplastic anemia. In patients chosen for sequencing, flow cytometry had shown CD8+CD57+ cell expansion. The TCR beta profiling, which covered VDJ combination and CDR3 sequence, was carried out using genomic DNA as the template. TCRdb passed the reads through MiXCR, listing each CDR3 protein once. The sample has approximately 260,000 distinct CDR3 sequences, around 82% seen once. Sample: sorted CD4+, CD8+, or CD8+CD57+ T cells (not recorded which) from PBMCs. These receptors originate from a human donor with aplastic anemia.

About this clonotype itself: A junction boundary mismatches the germline segment, possibly from a read error. CDR3 in amino acids: CATSRGSQRETQYF. DNA of the CDR3: TGTGCCACCAGCAGAGGCAGCCAGAGAGAGACCCAGTACTTC. This sequence joins TRBV9 and TRBJ2-5; D unresolved. Germline V gene data show CDR1 as SGDLS and CDR2 as YYNGEE. The CDR3 runs to 14 residues.

The chain couples TRBV2 to TRBJ2-3; D gene unclear. The last part of the DNA fits TRBJ1-5 better; the J call may be wrong. Germline V gene lookup returns CDR1 SNHLY and CDR2 FYNNEI. There are 14 residues in the CDR3. Here the CDR3 reads CASSESYSTQPQHF. CDR3 DNA: TGTGCCAGCAGCGAGTCGTATAGTACTCAGCCCCAGCATTTT.

The chain employs TRBV9 and TRBJ2-3; maybe TRBD2 (6 bases). Trimming cost V 3 bases and J 6 bases, with 17 bases left between them. Germline V gene data show CDR1 as SGDLS and CDR2 as YYNGEE. The CDR3 sequence is 15 residues long. The DNA for the CDR3 is TGTGCCAGCAGCGGGGATGGGGGAGGTTCGGATACGCAGTATTTT. This encodes CASSGDGGGSDTQYF.

A word on this clonotype: At one boundary the junction diverges from the germline segment, which might be a read error. The chain combines TRBV7-9 with TRBJ2-6; the match to TRBD2 covers 7 bases. Germline CDR1 SEHNR, CDR2 FQNEAQ (reference sequence). CDR3 length equals 16 residues. CDR3 residues: CASSIAGSYGDNVLTF. The CDR3 DNA reads as TGTGCCAGCAGCATAGCGGGTAGCTACGGGGATAACGTCCTGACTTTC.

This rearrangement joins TRBV10-3 to TRBJ2-7; TRBD2 is a possible D gene (6 bases). There are 19 residues in the CDR3. V was shortened by 3 bases and J by 3 bases, with 27 bases between the two germline ends. Germline V gene lookup returns CDR1 ENHRY and CDR2 SYGVKD. CDR3 residues: CAISDIELARERFNYEQYV. The CDR3 bases are TGTGCCATCAGTGACATAGAGCTAGCGAGAGAGCGTTTTAACTACGAGCAGTACGTC.

Remarks on this clonotype: No DNA is shown, since the ends of the CDR3 on it are uncertain; the CDR3 is the one TCRdb lists. The chain employs TRBV7-9 and TRBJ2-3; the table assigns TRBD1, which was not confirmed against the DNA. The length of the CDR3 is 12 amino acids, counting both ends. Germline-derived CDR1 and CDR2 are SEHNR and FQNEAQ (reference sequence). CDR3 protein: CASSVGSGTQNF.

A single count supports this clonotype. The chain has TRBV7-8 and TRBJ2-1; D gene ambiguous. Per germline, CDR1 SGHVS and CDR2 FQNEAQ. CDR3 size: 15 residues. Trimming shortened V by 1 base and J by 13 bases, and 20 bases separated the two germline ends. CDR3: CASSLDGADQYVQFF. In DNA, the CDR3 is TGTGCCAGCAGCTTAGATGGAGCCGACCAGTACGTCCAGTTCTTC. The whole variable domain, remainder taken from reference TRBV7-8 and TRBJ2-1, is GAGVSQSPRYKVAKRGQDVALRCDPISGHVSLFWYQQALGQGPEFLTYFQNEAQLDKSGLPSDRFFAERPEGSVSTLKIQRTQQEDSAVYLCASSLDGADQYVQFFGPGTRLTVL.

The rearrangement joins TRBV7-3 to TRBJ1-5; D gene uncertain. Germline V gene lookup returns CDR1 SGHTA and CDR2 FQGTGA. The ends were cut back, 8 bases at V and 15 bases at J, with 29 bases in the middle. CDR3 length: 15 amino acids. The CDR3 coding sequence is TGTGCCAGCTCAAGAGAGGCCAACGCCGTTGAACACTGGCATTTT. This translates into CASSREANAVEHWHF.

This clonotype showed up many times. The rearrangement links TRBV11-2 to TRBJ2-2; D not resolved. Trimming shortened V by 4 bases and J by 0 bases, and 12 bases separated the two germline ends. Germline values: CDR1 SGHAT, CDR2 FQNNGV. The CDR3 runs to 16 residues. In DNA, the CDR3 is TGTGCCAGCAGCTCCCGGATAGGGCCGAACACCGGGGAGCTGTTTTTT. This sequence encodes CASSSRIGPNTGELFF.

This clonotype has just one count. The rearrangement links TRBV7-9 to TRBJ1-5; D call uncertain. Per the germline V gene, CDR1 is SEHNR and CDR2 is FQNEAQ (reference sequence). The V gene lost 5 bases and the J gene lost 13 bases, with 21 bases spanning the gap. The CDR3 sequence is 14 residues long. This CDR3 is CASSEAEGHDTQHF. For the CDR3, the DNA is TGTGCCAGCAGCGAAGCGGAAGGCCACGATACGCAGCATTTT.

J is TRBJ1-2 and V is TRBV9; D perhaps matches TRBD1 (5 bases). Trimming pared 4 bases from V and 7 bases from J, leaving 23 bases between. CDR1 and CDR2 (germline): SGDLS, YYNGEE. The CDR3 covers 16 residues. This chain's CDR3 is CASSLARDGLVFGYTF. The CDR3 nucleotides read TGTGCCAGCAGCTTGGCTAGGGACGGGCTGGTATTTGGCTACACCTTC.

The V gene is TRBV11-3, the J gene TRBJ2-1; TRBD1 is a possible D gene (6 bases). Germline V gene lookup returns CDR1 SGHNT and CDR2 YENEEA. V was cut by 1 base and J by 4 bases, with 11 bases left in between. The length of the CDR3 is 15 residues. The CDR3 loop reads CASSLGGPPYNEQFF. CDR3 DNA sequence: TGTGCCAGCAGCTTAGGGGGGCCACCGTACAATGAGCAGTTCTTC.

V usage is TRBV24-1 and J usage is TRBJ2-7; 9 nucleotides match TRBD1. CDR3 size: 16 residues. The V and J ends lost 8 bases and 4 bases, in that order; junction bases with no gene match: 14. CDR1 and CDR2 (germline): KGHDR, SFDVKD. CDR3 sequence reads: CATNSPQQGAYYEQYF. The CDR3 DNA reads as TGTGCCACCAACTCCCCCCAACAGGGGGCGTATTACGAGCAGTACTTC.

About this clonotype itself: Germline is not matched at one junction end, which may reflect a read error. The V gene is TRBV9, the J gene TRBJ2-5; a weak D match, TRBD2 (5 bases). Germline V lookup: CDR1 SGDLS, CDR2 YYNGEE. This CDR3 spans 14 amino acids. CDR3 in DNA: TGTGCCAGCAGCGGAGACATGAGGGAGTTCCACTATGACTTC. Residues: CASSGDMREFHYDF.

This clonotype has just a few counts. V gene TRBV10-1 combines with J gene TRBJ2-3; 9 bases agree with TRBD1. CDR3 length equals 16 residues. Germline assignment: CDR1 WNHNN and CDR2 SYGVQD (reference sequence). Germline trimming cut 0 bases from V and 4 bases from J; bases unmatched to any gene: 5. The CDR3 DNA reads TGCGCCAGCAGTGAGTCGAGAACAGGGGGCTCAGATACGCAGTATTTT. It yields the protein CASSESRTGGSDTQYF.